This TCR beta chain was sequenced during a study of neurological immune-mediated disorders. TCRdb re-analysed the 5' RACE reads in MiXCR, keeping a single row per CDR3 protein. The sample lists about 66,000 distinct CDR3 sequences, under 5.5% occurring once. The V and J ends lost 3 bases and 2 bases respectively, with 5 bases between them. Per germline, CDR1 SGDLS and CDR2 YYNGEE. The CDR3 is made up of 12 amino acids. At least ten counts were recorded for this clonotype. The material sequenced was PBMCs. The V gene is TRBV9, the J gene TRBJ2-5; D is ambiguous. The clonotype was recovered from a woman between 70 and 85 years old with multiple sclerosis. For the CDR3, the DNA is TGTGCCAGCAGCGAGACGCAAGAGACCCAGTACTTC. It specifies CASSETQETQYF.